The 17 T cell receptor beta chains presented below share a single source sample, sequenced in a study of T cells in women clearing cervical HPV infection. Libraries were prepared by immunoSEQ multiplex PCR; TCRdb keeps only in-frame clonotypes and omits some of them. In total, the table holds more than 15,000 clones. Sequenced input: blood buffy coat. These receptors all stem from a woman between 18 and 70 years old with a cervical HPV16 infection that either progressed to CIN3+ or cleared (not recorded which).

To note about this clone: The read ends 3 residues shy of where the CDR3 ends; the end is completed using the germline J gene. The chain recombines TRBV5-1 with TRBJ1-1; D not resolved. The CDR3 loop spans 12 amino acids. Germline V gene sequence: CDR1 SGHRS, CDR2 YFSETQ. Trimming took off 7 bases at V and 4 bases at J, with 11 bases between the two ends. The CDR3 protein is CASRLGSTEAFF. CDR3 DNA (partial): TGCGCCAGCCGACTTGGGTCCACTGAA.

Details on this clone: Read coverage stops 3 residues before the CDR3 terminus; the germline J gene supplies the remainder. The chain links TRBV10-3 to TRBJ2-1, with TRBD2 matching 8 bases. J was trimmed by 6 bases and V by 1 base; bases with no gene match: 11. Germline CDR1 is ENHRY and CDR2 is SYGVKD. The CDR3 runs 17 residues. Incomplete CDR3 DNA: TGTGCCATCAGTGAGTTGACAGCGGGGGATAAACGCAATGAG. This encodes CAISELTAGDKRNE. The whole CDR3 protein is CAISELTAGDKRNEQFF.

Of note for this clone: The read halts 3 residues ahead of the CDR3 end, with the missing end drawn from the germline J gene. The gene calls are TRBV20-1 and TRBJ2-7; 8 bases line up with TRBD2. V lost 2 bases, J lost 2 bases, and 2 bases stayed unmatched. CDR3 size: 13 residues. Germline loops: CDR1 DFQATT, CDR2 SNEGSKA (reference sequence). The CDR3 DNA, read in part, is TGCAGTGCTAGATCGGGGGGGGCCTACGAG. It yields the protein CSARSGGAYE. The entire CDR3 protein is CSARSGGAYEQYF.

As concerns this clone: Coverage ceases 3 residues before the CDR3 finishes, and the germline J gene fills in the end. The gene calls are TRBV9 and TRBJ1-1, with no clear D. The V end lost 0 bases, the J end lost 1 base, and 10 bases lay between the germline ends. Germline V gene data show CDR1 as SGDLS and CDR2 as YYNGEE. The CDR3 runs 15 residues. The chain's CDR3 is CASSVDPDSNTEAFF. The CDR3 DNA, read in part, is TGTGCCAGCAGCGTAGACCCAGACTCGAACACTGAA.

Points on this clone: Read data end 3 residues before the CDR3 end; the end is taken from the germline J gene. V is TRBV19 and J is TRBJ2-5, with a weak D call TRBD1 (6 bases). The CDR3 extends over 15 amino acids. V was trimmed by 7 bases and J by 2 bases, leaving 17 bases between them. Per the germline V gene, CDR1 is LNHDA and CDR2 is SQIVND (reference sequence). Partial CDR3 DNA: TGTGCCAGTATGGGACATATCGACCTTCAAGAGACC. Its protein product is CASMGHIDLQET. The full CDR3 is CASMGHIDLQETQYF.

About this clone itself: The read terminates 3 residues ahead of where the CDR3 ends, so the germline J gene completes it. The rearrangement uses TRBV19 and TRBJ2-3; 8 bases are shared with TRBD2. The CDR3 loop spans 16 amino acids. The germline CDR1 and CDR2 sequences are LNHDA and SQIVND (reference sequence). The trim removed 7 bases at V and 0 bases at J, leaving 9 bases unmatched. CDR3 DNA (partial): TGTGCCAGTAACGTTCAGGGCGGGGGGAGCACAGATACG. It is translated as CASNVQGGGSTDT. The full CDR3 reads CASNVQGGGSTDTQYF.

Comments on this clone: The read terminates 3 residues before the CDR3 end, so the remaining end is supplied by the germline J gene. The gene calls are TRBV24-1 and TRBJ2-5; D gene uncertain. The CDR3 is made up of 12 amino acids. V lost 4 bases to trimming and J lost 5 bases, with 7 bases between them. CDR1 is KGHDR and CDR2 is SFDVKD in the germline V gene. The CDR3 bases that were read are TGTGCCACCAGTGACCCCGGGGAGACC. Its translation is CATSDPGET. The CDR3 in its entirety is CATSDPGETQYF.

About this clone: From the germline J gene comes the end of the CDR3, since the read stops 3 residues before it. The chain is built from TRBV20-1 and TRBJ2-1; 7 bases fit TRBD1. Germline CDR1 reads DFQATT; CDR2 reads SNEGSKA (reference sequence). This CDR3 spans 14 amino acids. V lost 5 bases and J lost 1; bases outside the gene matches: 5. CDR3 bases read: TGCAGTGCTCGACAGGGTGGGTCCTACAATGAG. Amino acid sequence: CSARQGGSYNE. The whole CDR3 sequence is CSARQGGSYNEQFF.

Comment on this clone: The read terminates 3 residues before the CDR3 end, so the remaining end is supplied by the germline J gene. The V call is TRBV29-1, the J call TRBJ1-2; 7 nucleotides agree with TRBD1. Germline CDR1 reads SQVTM; CDR2 reads ANQGSEA. Trimming at V came to 7 bases and at J to 0 bases, leaving 11 bases not matched to a gene. The CDR3 is made up of 15 amino acids. CDR3: CSAALGQVANYGYTF. The CDR3 bases that were read are TGCAGCGCCGCTCTCGGACAGGTAGCTAACTATGGC.

A note on this clone: Read sequence stops 3 residues before the CDR3 end, and the germline J gene provides the missing end. The chain links TRBV6-2 or TRBV6-3 to TRBJ2-2, with TRBD1 matching 8 bases. The CDR3 covers 16 residues. From germline, CDR1 is MNHEY and CDR2 SVGEGT. The V gene end was trimmed by 6 bases and the J gene end by 2 bases; junction bases not matched to a gene: 8. CDR3 DNA, as far as it was read: TGTGCCAGCAGGATAGGACAGGGAATCAACACCGGGGAG. Protein sequence: CASRIGQGINTGE. The entire CDR3 protein is CASRIGQGINTGELFF.

With respect to this clone: The CDR3 end falls 3 residues outside the read, so it is completed with the germline J gene. This chain links TRBV10-2 with TRBJ2-7; 8 bases match TRBD2. The CDR3 extends over 13 amino acids. After removal of 6 bases from V and 2 bases from J, the junction contained 3 bases not matched to a gene. The germline V gene has CDR1 WSHSY and CDR2 SAAADI. The CDR3 bases that were read are TGCGCCAGCAGATTTAGCGGGACCTACGAG. Translating gives CASRFSGTYE. The full-length CDR3 reads as CASRFSGTYEQYF.

As for this clone: The CDR3 extends 3 residues past the end of the read, so its final part is completed from the germline J gene. This chain connects TRBV20-1 to TRBJ1-1; D is uncertain. The V gene lost 1 base and the J gene lost 1 base, with 7 bases spanning the gap. Germline values: CDR1 DFQATT, CDR2 SNEGSKA (reference sequence). This CDR3 region has 13 residues. The part of the CDR3 DNA that was read is TGCAGTGCTAGAGGACATTCGAACACTGAA. Its protein is CSARGHSNTE. The whole CDR3 reads CSARGHSNTEAFF.

Of note for this clone: Read data end 3 residues before the CDR3 end; the end is taken from the germline J gene. The chain joins TRBV19 to TRBJ1-2, with TRBD1 matching over 7 bases. This CDR3 has 15 residues. From germline, CDR1 is LNHDA and CDR2 SQIVND (reference sequence). Partial CDR3 DNA: TGTGCCAGTACCCAAACGACAGGGTACCGTTCGGGC. Protein: CASTQTTGYRSG. The CDR3, in full, reads CASTQTTGYRSGYTF. Using reference TRBV19 and TRBJ1-2 for the parts outside the CDR3, the full variable domain is DGGITQSPKYLFRKEGQNVTLSCEQNLNHDAMYWYRQDPGQGLRLIYYSQIVNDFQKGDIAEGYSVSREKKESFPLTVTSAQKNPTAFYLCASTQTTGYRSGYTFGSGTRLTVV.

Comment on this clone: With the read ending 3 residues before the CDR3 end, the germline J gene is used to fill in that end. V is TRBV5-1 and J is TRBJ2-1, with TRBD2 matching 9 bases. The CDR3 has 15 residues. The trim removed 4 bases at V and 4 bases at J, leaving 6 bases unmatched. Looked up from germline, CDR1 is SGHRS and CDR2 is YFSETQ. The sequenced CDR3 bases are TGCGCCAGCAGCCCTACTAGCGGGCCTTACAATGAG. This sequence encodes CASSPTSGPYNE. The whole CDR3 sequence reads CASSPTSGPYNEQFF.

Details on this clone: Read data end 3 residues before the CDR3 end; the end is taken from the germline J gene. The chain couples TRBV18 to TRBJ2-2; possible D gene TRBD2, 8 bases. The CDR3 has 16 residues. V shed 6 bases and J shed 5 bases, with 19 bases lying between them. Germline V gives CDR1 KGHSH, CDR2 LQKENI. The CDR3 bases that were read are TGTGCCAGCTCCACGGGGGGGAGGGGGCATACCGGGGAG. Encoded protein: CASSTGGRGHTGE. The full CDR3 protein is CASSTGGRGHTGELFF.

In the case of this clone: The read terminates 3 residues ahead of where the CDR3 ends, so the germline J gene completes it. The rearrangement joins TRBV19 to TRBJ1-5; 7 nucleotides line up with TRBD1. The germline V gene encodes CDR1 LNHDA and CDR2 SQIVND (reference sequence). The CDR3 has 14 residues. With 7 bases clipped from V and 2 bases from J, the junction kept 5 bases outside the gene matches. Partial CDR3 DNA: TGTGCCAGTAATAAAGGGACAGGCAATCAGCCC. Amino acid sequence: CASNKGTGNQP. The entire CDR3 protein reads CASNKGTGNQPQHF.

Details on this clone: The read ends 3 residues shy of where the CDR3 ends; the end is completed using the germline J gene. The rearrangement uses TRBV4-1 and TRBJ2-7; TRBD1 is a possible D gene (6 bases). Per the germline V gene, CDR1 is MGHRA and CDR2 is YSYEKL. The V and J ends lost 4 bases and 2 bases respectively, with 15 bases between them. The CDR3 is 15 residues long. The CDR3 spells CASSPHFTGTYEQYF. The covered CDR3 bases are TGCGCCAGCAGCCCCCACTTTACAGGGACCTACGAG.